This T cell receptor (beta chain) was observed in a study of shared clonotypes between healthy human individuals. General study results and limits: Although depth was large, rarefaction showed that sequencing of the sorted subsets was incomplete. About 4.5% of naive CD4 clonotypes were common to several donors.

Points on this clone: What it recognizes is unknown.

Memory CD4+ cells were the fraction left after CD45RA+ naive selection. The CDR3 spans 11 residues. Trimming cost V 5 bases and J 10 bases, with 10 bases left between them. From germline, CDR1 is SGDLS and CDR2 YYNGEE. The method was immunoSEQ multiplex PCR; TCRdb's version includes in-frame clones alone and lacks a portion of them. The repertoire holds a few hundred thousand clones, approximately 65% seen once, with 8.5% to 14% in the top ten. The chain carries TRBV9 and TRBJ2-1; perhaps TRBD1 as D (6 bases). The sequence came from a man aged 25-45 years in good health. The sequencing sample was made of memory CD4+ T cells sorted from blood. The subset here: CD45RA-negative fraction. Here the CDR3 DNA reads TGTGCCAGCAGTAGTGGGGGCGAGCAGTTCTTC. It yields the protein CASSSGGEQFF.